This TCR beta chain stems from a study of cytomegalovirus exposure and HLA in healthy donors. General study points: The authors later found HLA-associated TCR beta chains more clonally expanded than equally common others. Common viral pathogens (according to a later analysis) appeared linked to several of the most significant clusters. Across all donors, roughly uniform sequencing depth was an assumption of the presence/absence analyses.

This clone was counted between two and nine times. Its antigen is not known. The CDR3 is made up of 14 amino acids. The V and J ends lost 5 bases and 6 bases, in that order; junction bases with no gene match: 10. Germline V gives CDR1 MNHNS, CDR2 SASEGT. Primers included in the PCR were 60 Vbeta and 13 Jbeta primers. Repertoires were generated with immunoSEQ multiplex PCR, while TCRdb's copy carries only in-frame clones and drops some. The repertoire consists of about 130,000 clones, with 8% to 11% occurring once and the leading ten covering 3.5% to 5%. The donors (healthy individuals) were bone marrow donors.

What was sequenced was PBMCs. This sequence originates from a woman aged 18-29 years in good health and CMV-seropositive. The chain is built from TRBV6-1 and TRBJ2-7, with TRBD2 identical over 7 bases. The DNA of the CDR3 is TGTGCCAGCAGTACCCCCGGGGGGAGTGCCGAGCAGTACTTC. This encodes CASSTPGGSAEQYF.